These T cell receptor beta chains were read from a single sample in a study of shared T cell receptors in the human thymus. The table came from immunoSEQ multiplex PCR; TCRdb's copy has only in-frame clones and leaves some out. The sample lists roughly 700,000 clones; 88% were seen once. The sample was also reused in another study, on human thymus T cells.

Sequencing input: thymocytes. The receptors stem from a boy under three years old with a congenital heart defect. Each CDR3 is given with its conserved first and last residue. A D gene is named only where the DNA matches it firmly. Not every row has a clone size; where given, it reads once, few, many or a size class.

j_call: TRBJ1-1
d_call: TRBD1
v_call: TRBV6-6
clone_size: -
cdr3_aa: CASSQTGVNTEAFF
cdr3_nt: TGTGCCAGCAGTCAAACAGGGGTGAACACTGAAGCTTTCTTT

j_call: TRBJ2-2
d_call: -
v_call: TRBV14
clone_size: -
cdr3_aa: CASSKRTENTGELFF
cdr3_nt: TGTGCCAGCAGCAAGCGGACAGAGAACACCGGGGAGCTGTTTTTT

j_call: TRBJ1-1
d_call: TRBD1
v_call: TRBV7-6
clone_size: -
cdr3_aa: CASSGTTGGRGEAFF
cdr3_nt: TGTGCCAGCAGCGGAACGACAGGGGGCCGAGGTGAAGCTTTCTTT

j_call: TRBJ2-3
d_call: -
v_call: TRBV30
clone_size: -
cdr3_aa: CAWTSAREGLSTDTQYF
cdr3_nt: TGTGCCTGGACCTCCGCGCGGGAAGGACTAAGCACAGATACGCAGTATTTT

j_call: TRBJ2-7
d_call: TRBD2
v_call: TRBV7-9
clone_size: few
cdr3_aa: CASSFIGLAGVSLSEQYF
cdr3_nt: TGTGCCAGCAGCTTTATAGGGCTAGCGGGAGTCTCGCTATCCGAGCAGTACTTC

j_call: TRBJ2-2
d_call: -
v_call: TRBV14
clone_size: -
cdr3_aa: CASSQGTTGELFF
cdr3_nt: TGTGCCAGCAGCCAAGGGACAACCGGGGAGCTGTTTTTT

j_call: TRBJ2-3
d_call: -
v_call: TRBV7-8
clone_size: -
cdr3_aa: CASSLGGGGGPADTQYF
cdr3_nt: TGTGCCAGCAGCTTAGGTGGCGGGGGCGGTCCCGCAGATACGCAGTATTTT

j_call: TRBJ1-4
d_call: -
v_call: TRBV7-9
clone_size: -
cdr3_aa: CASSGARGINEKLFF
cdr3_nt: TGTGCCAGCAGCGGAGCTAGGGGGATAAATGAAAAACTGTTTTTT

j_call: TRBJ2-6
d_call: TRBD1
v_call: TRBV5-5
clone_size: -
cdr3_aa: CASSHGTGGPSGANVLTF
cdr3_nt: TGTGCCAGCAGCCACGGGACAGGGGGCCCATCTGGGGCCAACGTCCTGACTTTC

j_call: TRBJ1-5
d_call: TRBD1
v_call: TRBV27
clone_size: once
cdr3_aa: CASSLSRGSYSNQPQHF
cdr3_nt: TGTGCCAGCAGTTTATCCAGGGGGTCATATAGCAATCAGCCCCAGCATTTT

j_call: TRBJ1-5
d_call: -
v_call: TRBV6-1
clone_size: -
cdr3_aa: CASSEARVQPQHF
cdr3_nt: TGTGCCAGCAGTGAAGCGAGGGTTCAGCCCCAGCATTTT

j_call: TRBJ2-7
d_call: -
v_call: TRBV14
clone_size: -
cdr3_aa: CASSQDWVRDVHEQYF
cdr3_nt: TGTGCCAGCAGCCAAGATTGGGTCAGGGATGTGCACGAGCAGTACTTC

j_call: TRBJ2-7
d_call: -
v_call: TRBV5-1
clone_size: -
cdr3_aa: CASSLDSASGGNEQYF
cdr3_nt: TGCGCCAGCAGCTTGGATTCAGCCTCAGGGGGGAACGAGCAGTACTTC

j_call: TRBJ1-2
d_call: -
v_call: TRBV29-1
clone_size: once
cdr3_aa: CSALGGGNYGYTF
cdr3_nt: TGCAGCGCTCTCGGCGGTGGTAACTATGGCTACACCTTC

j_call: TRBJ2-5
d_call: TRBD2
v_call: TRBV4-2
clone_size: -
cdr3_aa: CASSQDLGLAARQETQYF
cdr3_nt: TGTGCCAGCAGCCAAGACCTGGGACTAGCGGCCCGCCAAGAGACCCAGTACTTC

j_call: TRBJ2-1
d_call: TRBD1
v_call: TRBV19
clone_size: -
cdr3_aa: CASSPVGQGGNEQFF
cdr3_nt: TGTGCCAGTAGTCCGGTTGGACAGGGTGGCAATGAGCAGTTCTTC

j_call: TRBJ2-3
d_call: -
v_call: TRBV9
clone_size: -
cdr3_aa: CASSVAEAAVSTDTQYF
cdr3_nt: TGTGCCAGCAGCGTAGCTGAGGCTGCTGTTAGCACAGATACGCAGTATTTT

j_call: TRBJ2-7
d_call: -
v_call: TRBV7-4
clone_size: -
cdr3_aa: CASSLTRASSSYEQYF
cdr3_nt: TGTGCCAGCAGCCTAACGAGGGCCTCGAGCTCCTACGAGCAGTACTTC

j_call: TRBJ2-7
d_call: TRBD2
v_call: TRBV4-2
clone_size: -
cdr3_aa: CASSQGTSGRYEQYF
cdr3_nt: TGTGCCAGCAGCCAAGGGACTAGCGGGAGGTACGAGCAGTACTTC

j_call: TRBJ2-5
d_call: -
v_call: TRBV5-6
clone_size: -
cdr3_aa: CASSLAGEQETQYF
cdr3_nt: TGTGCCAGCAGCTTGGCAGGCGAGCAAGAGACCCAGTACTTC

j_call: TRBJ2-7
d_call: TRBD1
v_call: TRBV19
clone_size: few
cdr3_aa: CASILRGQVAYEQYF
cdr3_nt: TGTGCCAGTATCCTCAGGGGACAGGTCGCCTACGAGCAGTACTTC

j_call: TRBJ2-7
d_call: TRBD2
v_call: TRBV10-2
clone_size: -
cdr3_aa: CASSGPASGQYEQYF
cdr3_nt: TGCGCCAGCAGTGGGCCTGCTAGCGGGCAATACGAGCAGTACTTC

j_call: TRBJ1-2
d_call: TRBD1
v_call: TRBV9
clone_size: -
cdr3_aa: CASSGDRVAYGYTF
cdr3_nt: TGTGCCAGCAGCGGGGACAGGGTCGCCTACGGCTACACCTTC

j_call: TRBJ1-4
d_call: -
v_call: TRBV7-9
clone_size: -
cdr3_aa: CASSPGRRGSTNEKLFF
cdr3_nt: TGTGCCAGCAGTCCCGGCAGGAGAGGGTCAACTAATGAAAAACTGTTTTTT

j_call: TRBJ1-4
d_call: -
v_call: TRBV7-9
clone_size: few
cdr3_aa: CASSRSGHHNEKLFF
cdr3_nt: TGTGCCAGCAGCAGATCGGGACACCATAATGAAAAACTGTTTTTT

j_call: TRBJ1-1
d_call: -
v_call: TRBV9
clone_size: once
cdr3_aa: CASSVPHRGNTEAFF
cdr3_nt: TGTGCCAGCAGCGTCCCCCATCGAGGGAACACTGAAGCTTTCTTT

j_call: TRBJ2-3
d_call: TRBD2
v_call: TRBV27
clone_size: -
cdr3_aa: CASSLTGREGDTQYF
cdr3_nt: TGTGCCAGCAGTTTAACCGGGCGGGAGGGAGATACGCAGTATTTT

j_call: TRBJ2-7
d_call: -
v_call: TRBV11-2
clone_size: -
cdr3_aa: CASSLDLIASEQYF
cdr3_nt: TGTGCCAGCAGCTTAGATTTGATAGCCTCCGAGCAGTACTTC

j_call: TRBJ2-5
d_call: -
v_call: TRBV4-1
clone_size: -
cdr3_aa: CASSQVSIIRRGEAQYF
cdr3_nt: TGCGCCAGCAGCCAAGTCTCCATTATTAGGAGGGGAGAGGCCCAGTACTTC

j_call: TRBJ1-2
d_call: TRBD1
v_call: TRBV29-1
clone_size: -
cdr3_aa: CSVEQGQGLLYTF
cdr3_nt: TGCAGCGTTGAACAGGGACAGGGGCTTCTCTACACCTTC

j_call: TRBJ2-2
d_call: TRBD1
v_call: TRBV5-1
clone_size: -
cdr3_aa: CASSLAGQGANTGELFF
cdr3_nt: TGCGCCAGCAGCTTGGCCGGACAGGGGGCGAACACCGGGGAGCTGTTTTTT

j_call: TRBJ2-7
d_call: -
v_call: TRBV4-3
clone_size: -
cdr3_aa: CASSQDLTRAEYEQYF
cdr3_nt: TGCGCCAGCAGCCAAGATCTTACCAGGGCGGAGTACGAGCAGTACTTC

j_call: TRBJ2-1
d_call: -
v_call: TRBV15
clone_size: few
cdr3_aa: CATSAGSLYNEQFF
cdr3_nt: TGTGCCACCAGCGCCGGGAGTTTGTACAATGAGCAGTTCTTC

j_call: TRBJ1-2
d_call: -
v_call: TRBV19
clone_size: -
cdr3_aa: CASSKPLGGRYGYTF
cdr3_nt: TGTGCCAGTAGTAAACCCCTAGGAGGGAGGTATGGCTACACCTTC

j_call: TRBJ2-1
d_call: TRBD2
v_call: TRBV28
clone_size: -
cdr3_aa: CASSSVKRDLYNEQFF
cdr3_nt: TGTGCCAGCAGTTCGGTCAAGCGGGACCTCTACAATGAGCAGTTCTTC

j_call: TRBJ2-1
d_call: TRBD2
v_call: TRBV27
clone_size: -
cdr3_aa: CASSSVTSGRSYNEQFF
cdr3_nt: TGTGCCAGCAGTTCGGTGACTAGCGGGAGGAGCTACAATGAGCAGTTCTTC

j_call: TRBJ2-1
d_call: TRBD2
v_call: TRBV5-1
clone_size: -
cdr3_aa: CASSGTSGRRNEQFF
cdr3_nt: TGCGCCAGCAGCGGGACTAGCGGGAGAAGGAATGAGCAGTTCTTC

j_call: TRBJ2-7
d_call: TRBD1
v_call: TRBV10-3
clone_size: -
cdr3_aa: CAISESEGAKNEQYF
cdr3_nt: TGTGCCATCAGTGAGTCTGAGGGGGCTAAGAACGAGCAGTACTTC

j_call: TRBJ2-7
d_call: TRBD1
v_call: TRBV30
clone_size: -
cdr3_aa: CAFSLNRGGTYEQYF
cdr3_nt: TGTGCCTTTAGCCTAAACAGGGGTGGTACCTACGAGCAGTACTTC

j_call: TRBJ1-2
d_call: TRBD1
v_call: TRBV2
clone_size: -
cdr3_aa: CASSKGARVGSYGYTF
cdr3_nt: TGTGCCAGCAGTAAGGGGGCCAGGGTGGGGTCTTATGGCTACACCTTC

j_call: TRBJ2-7
d_call: TRBD2
v_call: TRBV6-5
clone_size: -
cdr3_aa: CASSPERGTPYEQYF
cdr3_nt: TGTGCCAGCAGTCCCGAGCGGGGTACACCTTACGAGCAGTACTTC

j_call: TRBJ1-5
d_call: TRBD1
v_call: TRBV7-8
clone_size: -
cdr3_aa: CASSPRGLDQPQHF
cdr3_nt: TGTGCCAGCAGCCCCAGGGGGCTGGATCAGCCCCAGCATTTT

j_call: TRBJ2-7
d_call: -
v_call: TRBV11-2
clone_size: few
cdr3_aa: CASSPHSYSYEQYF
cdr3_nt: TGTGCCAGCAGCCCTCACAGTTACTCCTACGAGCAGTACTTC

j_call: TRBJ2-2
d_call: TRBD1
v_call: TRBV7-2
clone_size: -
cdr3_aa: CASSSPLGTGVRTGELFF
cdr3_nt: TGTGCCAGCAGCTCCCCCCTCGGGACAGGGGTCCGCACCGGGGAGCTGTTTTTT

j_call: TRBJ2-1
d_call: TRBD2
v_call: TRBV7-9
clone_size: -
cdr3_aa: CASSFGTPGGYNEQFF
cdr3_nt: TGTGCCAGCAGCTTCGGGACTCCGGGGGGTTACAATGAGCAGTTCTTC

j_call: TRBJ2-1
d_call: TRBD1
v_call: TRBV29-1
clone_size: -
cdr3_aa: CSVDNRGPYNEQFF
cdr3_nt: TGCAGCGTTGACAACAGGGGACCTTACAATGAGCAGTTCTTC

j_call: TRBJ2-1
d_call: TRBD2
v_call: TRBV4-3
clone_size: -
cdr3_aa: CASSQDIEREGKNYNEQFF
cdr3_nt: TGCGCCAGCAGCCAAGATATCGAGCGGGAGGGAAAAAACTACAATGAGCAGTTCTTC

j_call: TRBJ1-3
d_call: TRBD1
v_call: TRBV25-1
clone_size: -
cdr3_aa: CASSKGTGVGNTIYF
cdr3_nt: TGTGCCAGCAGCAAAGGGACAGGGGTCGGAAACACCATATATTTT

j_call: TRBJ2-7
d_call: TRBD1
v_call: TRBV2
clone_size: -
cdr3_aa: CASSESGQGAVPYEQYF
cdr3_nt: TGTGCCAGCAGTGAAAGCGGACAGGGGGCCGTCCCCTACGAGCAGTACTTC

j_call: TRBJ2-4
d_call: TRBD2
v_call: TRBV19
clone_size: -
cdr3_aa: CASNLAGGPSPPKNIQYF
cdr3_nt: TGTGCCAGTAATCTAGCGGGAGGGCCCTCGCCCCCTAAAAACATTCAGTACTTC

j_call: TRBJ2-5
d_call: -
v_call: TRBV28
clone_size: -
cdr3_aa: CASSKGGAETQYF
cdr3_nt: TGTGCCAGCAGCAAGGGTGGGGCGGAGACCCAGTACTTC

j_call: TRBJ2-7
d_call: -
v_call: TRBV7-2
clone_size: -
cdr3_aa: CASSLTGYRRVDEQYF
cdr3_nt: TGTGCCAGCAGCTTAACTGGCTACAGGAGGGTGGACGAGCAGTACTTC

j_call: TRBJ2-4
d_call: -
v_call: TRBV4-2
clone_size: -
cdr3_aa: CASSLRGGGEAKNIQYF
cdr3_nt: TGTGCCAGCAGCTTGCGAGGGGGGGGCGAGGCCAAAAACATTCAGTACTTC

j_call: TRBJ2-1
d_call: -
v_call: TRBV29-1
clone_size: few
cdr3_aa: CSVVPRTSYNEQFF
cdr3_nt: TGCAGCGTTGTCCCTAGGACTTCCTACAATGAGCAGTTCTTC

j_call: TRBJ2-3
d_call: -
v_call: TRBV4-1
clone_size: -
cdr3_aa: CASSQDHRSATDTQYF
cdr3_nt: TGCGCCAGCAGCCAAGATCACAGGAGCGCCACAGATACGCAGTATTTT

j_call: TRBJ2-7
d_call: TRBD1
v_call: TRBV11-3
clone_size: -
cdr3_aa: CASSFKQGAYYEQYF
cdr3_nt: TGTGCCAGCAGCTTCAAACAGGGGGCCTACTACGAGCAGTACTTC

j_call: TRBJ2-7
d_call: -
v_call: TRBV6-5
clone_size: -
cdr3_aa: CASSTPRDTGYEQYF
cdr3_nt: TGTGCCAGCAGTACGCCCCGGGACACAGGTTACGAGCAGTACTTC

j_call: TRBJ1-3
d_call: -
v_call: TRBV6-1
clone_size: once
cdr3_aa: CASSEVQGKRSGNTIYF
cdr3_nt: TGTGCCAGCAGTGAGGTTCAGGGTAAGCGCTCTGGAAACACCATATATTTT